This entry lists 26 T cell receptor beta chains sequenced from one sample in a study of breast tumors, draining lymph nodes, adjacent tissues. The lymph nodes were axillary draining lymph nodes from breast cancer patients. TCRdb ran MiXCR on the multiplex PCR reads and lists one entry per CDR3 protein. Among about 130,000 distinct CDR3 sequences, about 20% were seen once, and the ten largest hold roughly 2.2%. The material sequenced was axillary lymph node tissue. The receptor source for this set is a female donor with breast cancer. Some clones in this sample may be carry-over from other donors' samples.

In this sample, this clonotype turned up many times. This rearrangement joins TRBV3-1 to TRBJ2-3; no clear D. This CDR3 spans 12 amino acids. Trimming took 3 bases from V and 0 from J, leaving 1 base between them. Germline CDR1 LGHDT, CDR2 YNNKEL (reference sequence). The CDR3 loop reads CASSQSTDTQYF. DNA for the CDR3: TGTGCCAGCAGCCAGAGCACAGATACGCAGTATTTT.

Concerning this clonotype itself: This clone may be a read error of a much larger clone one base away. The chain uses TRBV20-1 and TRBJ2-1, with 9 nucleotides matching TRBD2. Germline values: CDR1 DFQATT, CDR2 SNEGSKA (reference sequence). J lost 5 bases, V lost 3 bases, and 11 bases had no gene match. The CDR3 is 16 amino acids. DNA for the CDR3: TGCAGTGCTAGGTCTGGCGGGAGGGCTGAAAACAATGAGCAGTTCTTC. Translation: CSARSGGRAENNEQFF.

This clonotype was counted ten times or more. The chain links TRBV7-3 to TRBJ2-3; D perhaps matches TRBD2 (5 bases). Trimming took off 3 bases at V and 6 bases at J, with 16 bases between the two ends. The CDR3 sequence is 15 residues long. Germline V gene data show CDR1 as SGHTA and CDR2 as FQGTGA. CDR3 sequence: CASSLRDRGSDTQYF. In DNA, the CDR3 is TGTGCCAGCAGCTTGCGCGACCGGGGATCGGATACGCAGTATTTT.

By share, this clonotype ranks as medium-sized. J is TRBJ2-1 and V is TRBV20-1; D gene ambiguous. Trimming took off 0 bases at V and 6 bases at J, with 9 bases between the two ends. This CDR3 is 13 amino acids long. CDR1 is DFQATT and CDR2 is SNEGSKA in the germline V gene (reference sequence). CDR3 residues: CSARDHSRNEQFF. The DNA for the CDR3 is TGCAGTGCTAGAGACCACAGTCGCAATGAGCAGTTCTTC.

Many counts were recorded for this clonotype. The V call is TRBV24-1, the J call TRBJ2-1; 8 positions match TRBD2. This CDR3 has 13 residues. In germline, CDR1 is KGHDR, CDR2 SFDVKD. V shed 3 bases and J 9 bases; nucleotides not matched to a gene: 3. The CDR3, as DNA: TGTGCCACCAGTGATCCGGGACTAGTTGAGCAGTTCTTC. Translating gives CATSDPGLVEQFF.

There are many counts of this clonotype. For the CDR3, the DNA is TGCAGTGCTCGGGTACTAGCGGCTATCAATGAGCAGTTCTTC. Residues: CSARVLAAINEQFF. The chain combines TRBV20-1 with TRBJ2-1; TRBD2 matches at 8 bases. Trimming took 5 bases from V and 6 from J; bases not matched to a gene: 9. The CDR3 has 14 amino acids. The germline V gene has CDR1 DFQATT and CDR2 SNEGSKA (reference sequence).

This clonotype was seen ten or more times. This rearrangement joins TRBV9 to TRBJ2-7, with 9 bases identical to TRBD1. The CDR3 totals 15 residues. J gave up 2 bases and V 4 bases, and 7 bases lay outside the gene matches. CDR1 SGDLS and CDR2 YYNGEE come from the germline V gene. DNA for the CDR3: TGTGCCAGCAGCCTAACAGGGGGCCCAACCTACGAGCAGTACTTC. It is translated as CASSLTGGPTYEQYF.

The rearrangement joins TRBV4-1 to TRBJ2-4, with 10 bases matching TRBD1. CDR1 and CDR2 (germline): MGHRA, YSYEKL. The CDR3 extends over 16 amino acids. The J segment lost 9 bases and the V segment lost 0 bases, leaving 8 bases of the junction unmatched. The CDR3 is CASSQERGGQGSIQYF. CDR3 in DNA: TGCGCCAGCAGCCAAGAGAGGGGGGGACAGGGGAGCATTCAGTACTTC.

As to this clonotype: This may stem from a read error, because a much larger clone lies one nucleotide away. The J gene is TRBJ2-7, the V gene TRBV9; 11 positions agree with TRBD2. Trimming took 3 bases from V and 0 from J; bases not matched to a gene: 2. CDR1 is SGDLS, CDR2 YYNGEE, per germline. There are 15 residues in the CDR3. CDR3 sequence: CASSATSGSSYEQYF. In DNA, the CDR3 is TGTGCCAGCAGCGCTACTAGCGGGAGCTCCTACGAGCAGTACTTC.

This clonotype occurred once. A junction boundary mismatches the germline segment, possibly from a read error. This chain connects TRBV6-6 to TRBJ2-1, with D tentatively TRBD2 (6 bases). Per the germline V gene, CDR1 is MNHNY and CDR2 is SVGAGI (reference sequence). CDR3 length: 15 residues. The CDR3 loop reads CASRRLDAFYNERFF. CDR3 nucleotide sequence: TGTGCCAGCAGAAGACTAGACGCCTTCTACAATGAGCGGTTCTTC.

This sequence joins TRBV28 and TRBJ2-7; D is unclear. Germline V lookup: CDR1 MDHEN, CDR2 SYDVKM. The V end lost 4 bases, the J end lost 4 bases, and 14 bases lay between the germline ends. The CDR3 sequence is 14 residues long. CDR3: CASSSPVAEYEQYF. Written as DNA, the CDR3 is TGTGCCAGCAGTTCTCCCGTGGCTGAATACGAGCAGTACTTC.

There are many counts of this clonotype. J is TRBJ1-4 and V is TRBV5-6; D remains ambiguous. CDR1 and CDR2 (germline): SGHDT, YYEEEE. Trimming removed 0 bases from V and 2 bases from J, with 8 bases in between. This CDR3 is 15 amino acids long. This CDR3 reads CASSLGGLTNEKLFF. CDR3 in DNA: TGTGCCAGCAGCTTGGGAGGGCTGACTAATGAAAAACTGTTTTTT.

There are many counts of this clonotype. The CDR3, as DNA: TGTGCCAGCAGCGCCCTGGGGAGTGTCGAGACCCAGTACTTC. Encoded protein: CASSALGSVETQYF. The rearrangement joins TRBV28 to TRBJ2-5; TRBD2 might be the D (5 bases). V was pared by 6 bases and J by 5 bases, with 16 bases between. CDR1 and CDR2 from the germline V gene are MDHEN and SYDVKM. The CDR3 is made up of 14 amino acids. Looking up the rest from reference TRBV28 and TRBJ2-5 gives the full variable domain: DVKVTQSSRYLVKRTGEKVFLECVQDMDHENMFWYRQDPGLGLRLIYFSYDVKMKEKGDIPEGYSVSREKKERFSLILESASTNQTSMYLCASSALGSVETQYFGPGTRLLVL.

Only a few counts were recorded for this clonotype. It may be a read error: a sequence one base away is much more abundant. The conserved phenylalanine or tryptophan normally closing the CDR3 is absent here, so this likely arose from a read error. The chain links TRBV12-3 or TRBV12-4 to TRBJ2-1; the D gene could be TRBD1 or TRBD2 (6 bases each). CDR3 size: 15 residues. Trimming stripped 6 bases from V and 3 bases from J, with 15 bases between. The CDR3: CASSLFGGSYNEQFL. The CDR3 nucleotides are TGTGCCAGCAGCCTCTTCGGGGGCAGCTACAATGAGCAGTTCCTC.

This clonotype was detected many times. The CDR3 region is CASSLGFYGDPNQPQHF. DNA of the CDR3: TGCGCCAGCAGCTTGGGGTTTTACGGGGACCCCAATCAGCCCCAGCATTTT. The V call is TRBV5-1, the J call TRBJ1-5, with a possible D match to TRBD1 (5 bases). This CDR3 spans 17 amino acids. V lost 0 bases, J lost 3 bases, and 16 bases lay in between. Looked up from germline, CDR1 is SGHRS and CDR2 is YFSETQ.

Notes on this clonotype: A much more abundant neighbour one base away suggests this may be a read error. V and J are TRBV3-1 and TRBJ2-5; a possible D gene is TRBD2 (5 bases). Germline lookup yields CDR1 LGHDT and CDR2 YNNKEL (reference sequence). The CDR3 covers 19 residues. Trimming removed 3 bases from V and 5 bases from J, with 28 bases in between. The CDR3 DNA sequence: TGTGCCAGCAGCCATGACTACCTTCAGTCTACGGGCAGGCGGGAGACCCAGTACTTC. As protein: CASSHDYLQSTGRRETQYF.

This clonotype was seen a handful of times. CDR3: CASRRAGSSYNEQFF. CDR3 DNA: TGTGCCAGCAGGCGAGCGGGAAGCTCCTACAATGAGCAGTTCTTC. This sequence joins TRBV28 and TRBJ2-1; 7 bases map to TRBD2. Germline lookup yields CDR1 MDHEN and CDR2 SYDVKM. This CDR3 has 15 amino acids. Germline trimming cut 6 bases from V and 0 bases from J; bases unmatched to any gene: 5.

This clonotype was picked up many times. This chain joins TRBV4-1 and TRBJ2-7, with 7 bases identical to TRBD1. The J segment lost 0 bases and the V segment lost 5 bases, leaving 13 bases of the junction unmatched. CDR3 size: 17 residues. The germline V gene has CDR1 MGHRA and CDR2 YSYEKL. CDR3 in DNA: TGCGCCAGCAGCGAAAGAAATAGGGGACAGAGCTCCTACGAGCAGTACTTC. Encoded protein: CASSERNRGQSSYEQYF.

On this clonotype: A much larger clone sits a single nucleotide away, making a read error possible. This rearrangement joins TRBV20-1 to TRBJ1-5; no clear D gene. Germline lookup yields CDR1 DFQATT and CDR2 SNEGSKA (reference sequence). The CDR3 runs to 13 residues. The CDR3 region has the DNA TGCAGTGCTAGTGTGGGTAGCAGTCAGCCCCAGCATTTT. Translated: CSASVGSSQPQHF.

As regards this clonotype: A much larger clone sits a single nucleotide away, making a read error possible. This sequence joins TRBV20-1 and TRBJ1-5, with D perhaps TRBD1 (5 bases). CDR3 size: 15 residues. Germline values: CDR1 DFQATT, CDR2 SNEGSKA (reference sequence). The V end lost 5 bases, the J end lost 6 bases, and 20 bases lay between the germline ends. The CDR3 reads CSAERHVWGGQPQHF. CDR3 bases: TGCAGTGCTGAGCGACACGTCTGGGGGGGTCAGCCCCAGCATTTT.

The sample holds many counts of this clonotype. The genes are TRBV5-4 and TRBJ2-7, with D unresolved. Trimming left V 0 bases short and J 2 bases short, with 9 bases between. CDR1 SGHNT and CDR2 YYREEE come from the germline V gene (reference sequence). The CDR3 runs to 14 residues. The CDR3 spells CASSLDNGAYEQYF. The DNA for the CDR3 is TGTGCCAGCAGCTTGGACAATGGCGCCTACGAGCAGTACTTC.

This clonotype occurred many times. The rearrangement joins TRBV5-1 to TRBJ2-5; D not resolved. CDR1 and CDR2 (germline): SGHRS, YFSETQ. The CDR3 covers 14 residues. Trimming stripped 0 bases from V and 0 bases from J, with 6 bases between. The CDR3 region is CASSLGSNQETQYF. The CDR3 DNA reads TGCGCCAGCAGCTTGGGGTCAAACCAAGAGACCCAGTACTTC.

This clonotype occurred many times. V usage is TRBV24-1 and J usage is TRBJ1-3; D unresolved. Germline CDR1 is KGHDR and CDR2 is SFDVKD. The CDR3 is made up of 15 amino acids. Trimming cost V 5 bases and J 0 bases, with 10 bases left between them. CDR3 nucleotides: TGTGCCACCAGTGTAGGCAGAGCCTCTGGAAACACCATATATTTT. Residues: CATSVGRASGNTIYF.

This clonotype was counted many times. V usage is TRBV12-3 or TRBV12-4 and J usage is TRBJ2-3; 9 bases line up with TRBD2. The CDR3 length is 17 residues. With 7 bases clipped from V and 1 base from J, the junction kept 12 bases outside the gene matches. In DNA form, the CDR3 reads TGTGCCAGCACCCGACTAGCGGCCTTGGGAGGCACAGATACGCAGTATTTT. This sequence encodes CASTRLAALGGTDTQYF.

To note about this clonotype: One junction end disagrees with the germline gene, perhaps due to a read error. The chain recombines TRBV3-1 with TRBJ1-2; possibly TRBD1 for D (6 bases). This CDR3 contains 14 residues. CDR1 is LGHDT, CDR2 YNNKEL, per germline (reference sequence). CDR3 residues: CASSQEGQNYGCTF. The CDR3 nucleotides are TGTGCCAGCAGCCAAGAAGGACAGAACTATGGCTGCACCTTC.

This clonotype was counted at least ten times. The gene calls are TRBV20-1 and TRBJ1-3; D unresolved. This CDR3 has 14 residues. V was shortened by 0 bases and J by 0 bases, with 6 bases between the two germline ends. Germline CDR1 reads DFQATT; CDR2 reads SNEGSKA (reference sequence). CDR3 nucleotides: TGCAGTGCTAGAGACCTTCCCTCTGGAAACACCATATATTTT. Its translation is CSARDLPSGNTIYF.